The 27 T cell receptor beta chains given below trace back to one sample, sequenced in a study of blood T cell repertoires in COVID-19. Generated by immunoSEQ multiplex PCR, the TCRdb table keeps only in-frame clones and is missing some. The table shows 200,000 or so clones, with about 81% occurring only once. Input material: peripheral blood. These receptors were taken from a man under 40 with active or convalescent COVID-19.

In this sample, this clone turned up a few times. This chain connects TRBV7-9 to TRBJ2-1; D gene unclear. The germline gives CDR1 SEHNR, CDR2 FQNEAQ (reference sequence). V lost 5 bases to trimming and J lost 1 base, with 12 bases between them. CDR3 length: 15 amino acids. The chain's CDR3 is CASSRRGNSYNEQFF. The CDR3 nucleotides read TGTGCCAGCAGCCGCCGAGGCAATTCCTACAATGAGCAGTTCTTC.

Comments on this clone: Additional DNA sequences in this sample encode the identical CDR3. The V call is TRBV6-5, the J call TRBJ1-5; a possible D gene is TRBD1 (5 bases). The V gene lost 0 bases and the J gene lost 4 bases, with 7 bases spanning the gap. Germline V gene lookup returns CDR1 MNHEY and CDR2 SVGAGI. The CDR3 runs 14 residues. The CDR3 loop reads CASSYSEGNQPQHF. In nucleotides, the CDR3 is TGTGCCAGCAGTTACTCGGAGGGGAATCAGCCCCAGCATTTT.

As to this clone: The same CDR3 can be traced to other DNA sequences in this sample. The V and J genes are TRBV28 and TRBJ1-2; D is unresolved. Germline CDR1 and CDR2: MDHEN and SYDVKM. The CDR3 is made up of 17 amino acids. The CDR3 region is CGRRGLLVGRSNYGYTF. The CDR3 DNA is TGTGGGCGTCGAGGGCTACTCGTGGGTCGTTCTAACTATGGCTACACCTTC.

J is TRBJ1-5 and V is TRBV7-2, with 7 bases matching TRBD1. Unmatched junction bases numbered 7, after V lost 5 bases and J lost 0 bases. This CDR3 contains 16 residues. From germline, CDR1 is SGHTA and CDR2 FQGNSA. CDR3 sequence reads: CASSEGQQYSNQPQHF. The CDR3 nucleotides read TGTGCCAGCAGCGAGGGACAGCAGTATAGCAATCAGCCCCAGCATTTT.

V gene TRBV6-1 combines with J gene TRBJ2-5, with 11 bases matching TRBD2. The junction had 7 bases not matched to a gene; V was cut back by 3 bases and J by 4 bases. Per germline, CDR1 MNHNS and CDR2 SASEGT. This CDR3 region has 16 residues. The CDR3 DNA follows: TGTGCCAGCAGTGATACCCTAGCGGGGGGTTCAGAGACCCAGTACTTC. Translation: CASSDTLAGGSETQYF.

The chain has TRBV7-9 and TRBJ1-2, with TRBD1 as a possible D gene (5 bases). CDR3 length equals 15 residues. Germline V gene lookup returns CDR1 SEHNR and CDR2 FQNEAQ (reference sequence). The ends were cut back, 3 bases at V and 4 bases at J, with 15 bases in the middle. The CDR3 bases are TGTGCCAGCAGCTTTACAGGTTACCTTACCTATGGCTACACCTTC. The encoded protein is CASSFTGYLTYGYTF.

This clone was picked up one time. The same CDR3 also results from other DNA sequences found in this sample. V is TRBV18 and J is TRBJ2-5; the D is unclear. CDR3 length: 12 residues. Trimming took 3 bases from V and 2 from J, leaving 4 bases between them. Germline lookup yields CDR1 KGHSH and CDR2 LQKENI. This chain's CDR3 is CASSPLQETQYF. As DNA, the CDR3 is TGTGCCAGCTCACCCTTACAAGAGACCCAGTACTTC.

This clone was counted a single time. The CDR3 sequence is CASGDSTYEQYF. The CDR3 coding sequence is TGTGCCAGCGGGGACAGTACCTACGAGCAGTACTTC. The V call is TRBV19, the J call TRBJ2-7, with 7 bases aligning to TRBD1. Unmatched junction bases numbered 4, after V lost 9 bases and J lost 2 bases. Germline CDR1 is LNHDA and CDR2 is SQIVND (reference sequence). CDR3 length equals 12 residues.

The table lists this clone with a few counts. V usage is TRBV14 and J usage is TRBJ1-5; D is unclear. There are 13 residues in the CDR3. The V gene lost 1 base and the J gene lost 6 bases, with 7 bases spanning the gap. Germline CDR1 SGHDN, CDR2 FVKESK. The CDR3 bases are TGTGCCAGCAGCCAAGTAGCCGGTCAGCCCCAGCATTTT. It translates to CASSQVAGQPQHF.

The rearrangement joins TRBV6-5 to TRBJ1-1, with TRBD1 matching over 7 bases. The germline CDR1 and CDR2 sequences are MNHEY and SVGAGI. CDR3 length equals 14 residues. After removal of 5 bases from V and 4 bases from J, the junction contained 7 bases not matched to a gene. The CDR3 DNA reads as TGTGCCAGCAGTCGAGGGGGCGCGGGCACTGAAGCTTTCTTT. It codes for CASSRGGAGTEAFF.

This sequence joins TRBV30 and TRBJ2-1; D is undetermined. This CDR3 has 11 residues. V was clipped by 6 bases and J by 8 bases, with 11 bases between them. Looked up from germline, CDR1 is GTSNPN and CDR2 is SVGIG (reference sequence). The DNA for the CDR3 is TGTGCCTGTCTACGTATTGATGAGCAGTTCTTC. Its translation is CACLRIDEQFF.

The rearrangement links TRBV19 to TRBJ2-1, with 7 positions matching TRBD1. Germline CDR1 is LNHDA and CDR2 is SQIVND (reference sequence). V lost 6 bases, J lost 4 bases, and 9 bases stayed unmatched. CDR3 length: 15 residues. The CDR3 sequence is CASSDQQGLYNEQFF. CDR3 bases: TGTGCCAGTAGCGACCAACAGGGGCTTTACAATGAGCAGTTCTTC.

The chain links TRBV14 to TRBJ2-7, with D possibly TRBD2 on 6 matching bases. CDR1 SGHDN and CDR2 FVKESK come from the germline V gene. V shed 7 bases and J shed 7 bases, with 20 bases lying between them. The CDR3 sequence is 14 residues long. The CDR3 sequence: CASNAAARGGEQYF. The CDR3 DNA follows: TGTGCCAGCAACGCGGCGGCGCGGGGTGGGGAGCAGTACTTC. The full variable domain, its missing parts supplied by reference TRBV14 and TRBJ2-7, is EAGVTQFPSHSVIEKGQTVTLRCDPISGHDNLYWYRRVMGKEIKFLLHFVKESKQDESGMPNNRFLAERTGGTYSTLKVQPAELEDSGVYFCASNAAARGGEQYFGPGTRLTVT.

This clone was detected a few times. The CDR3 region has the DNA TGTGCCAGCTCACTTGCAGGGAGGGTTTCAGATACGCAGTATTTT. Translation: CASSLAGRVSDTQYF. This chain uses TRBV18 with TRBJ2-3, with 7 bases matching TRBD2. CDR1 and CDR2 from the germline V gene are KGHSH and LQKENI. J gave up 4 bases and V 4 bases, and 8 bases lay outside the gene matches. The CDR3 extends over 15 amino acids.

The rearrangement uses TRBV6-4 and TRBJ2-1; 12 bases match TRBD2. This CDR3 spans 16 amino acids. Trimming removed 0 bases from V and 6 bases from J; junction bases left unmatched: 3. From germline, CDR1 is MRHNA and CDR2 SNTAGT. CDR3 region: CASSDSGTSGPNEQFF. CDR3 nucleotides: TGTGCCAGCAGTGACTCCGGGACTAGCGGGCCCAATGAGCAGTTCTTC.

This clone was seen a single time. This chain links TRBV6-1 with TRBJ1-1; the D gene is possibly TRBD1 (6 bases). The CDR3 covers 15 residues. Trimming took 3 bases from V and 7 from J, leaving 18 bases between them. CDR1 and CDR2 from the germline V gene are MNHNS and SASEGT. The CDR3 region has the DNA TGTGCCAGCAGTGATATATCACAGGGCAAGGTTGAAGCTTTCTTT. Encoded protein: CASSDISQGKVEAFF.

The chain couples TRBV3-1 (or the pseudogene TRBV3-2) to TRBJ2-5; D is undetermined. The germline CDR1 and CDR2 sequences are LGHDT and YNNKEL (reference sequence). The CDR3 has 13 amino acids. V was clipped by 1 base and J by 2 bases, with 5 bases between them. The CDR3 loop reads CASSQVLQETQYF. CDR3 nucleotides: TGTGCCAGCAGCCAAGTCCTTCAAGAGACCCAGTACTTC.

This sequence joins TRBV24-1 and TRBJ1-1; D not resolved. This CDR3 has 13 residues. Germline V gene data show CDR1 as KGHDR and CDR2 as SFDVKD. Trimming took off 4 bases at V and 1 base at J, with 6 bases between the two ends. CDR3 amino acids: CATSEPGNTEAFF. As DNA, the CDR3 is TGTGCCACCAGTGAGCCCGGGAACACTGAAGCTTTCTTT.

The genes are TRBV5-1 and TRBJ1-4; D uncertain. This CDR3 has 15 amino acids. V lost 0 bases and J 8 bases, leaving 14 bases between the germline ends. Germline CDR1 is SGHRS and CDR2 is YFSETQ. The CDR3 nucleotides read TGCGCCAGCAGCTTGGAAGGGAGGGTTCACGAAAAACTGTTTTTT. Protein: CASSLEGRVHEKLFF.

V usage is TRBV12-3 or TRBV12-4 and J usage is TRBJ1-1; D is ambiguous. V shed 0 bases and J shed 13 bases, with 9 bases lying between them. This CDR3 comprises 11 residues. For the CDR3, the DNA is TGTGCCAGCAGTTTAGCCGGGTTCGTTTTCTTT. It specifies CASSLAGFVFF.

This chain links TRBV7-9 with TRBJ1-2; no clear D. The V gene's germline CDR1 is SEHNR and CDR2 FQNEAQ (reference sequence). The CDR3 runs 17 residues. V shed 5 bases and J shed 8 bases, with 27 bases lying between them. This CDR3 reads CASSPNRDPSLLGGYTF. The CDR3 DNA is TGTGCCAGCAGCCCCAACCGGGATCCTTCACTCCTGGGGGGCTACACCTTC.

This chain joins TRBV6-5 and TRBJ2-7; the D is unclear. Germline-derived CDR1 and CDR2 are MNHEY and SVGAGI. V was shortened by 5 bases and J by 9 bases, with 8 bases between the two germline ends. The length of the CDR3 is 10 residues. The CDR3 region is CASSTPGQYV. The CDR3 DNA follows: TGTGCCAGCAGTACCCCCGGGCAGTACGTC.

The chain is built from TRBV7-9 and TRBJ2-5; TRBD1 matches 9 bases. This CDR3 has 16 residues. Germline CDR1 reads SEHNR; CDR2 reads FQNEAQ (reference sequence). Trimming took 5 bases from V and 3 from J; bases not matched to a gene: 10. The CDR3 region has the DNA TGTGCCAGCAGCGAGACGGGACAGGGCGTAGAAGAGACCCAGTACTTC. This sequence encodes CASSETGQGVEETQYF.

This chain uses TRBV10-3 with TRBJ2-7; D is possibly TRBD2 (5 bases). CDR1 is ENHRY and CDR2 is SYGVKD in the germline V gene. The ends were cut back, 4 bases at V and 4 bases at J, with 23 bases in the middle. The CDR3 is 17 residues long. The CDR3 DNA follows: TGTGCCATCAGTGTAGGGTCCGGGGTGCCACGGGGTTACGAGCAGTACTTC. Translation: CAISVGSGVPRGYEQYF.

J is TRBJ2-7 and V is TRBV7-9, with TRBD2 as a possible D gene (6 bases). V was pared by 10 bases and J by 2 bases, with 12 bases between. This CDR3 contains 12 residues. CDR1 and CDR2 from the germline V gene are SEHNR and FQNEAQ (reference sequence). CDR3 sequence (DNA): TGTGCCACGGGGGACCTAACCTACGAGCAGTACTTC. Translation gives CATGDLTYEQYF.

The chain's CDR3 is CAWSVGDRDNSPLHF. In DNA form, the CDR3 reads TGTGCCTGGAGTGTAGGGGACAGGGATAATTCACCCCTCCACTTT. The chain links TRBV30 to TRBJ1-6; 9 bases agree with TRBD1. Germline V gene data show CDR1 as GTSNPN and CDR2 as SVGIG (reference sequence). CDR3 length equals 15 residues. The V segment lost 0 bases and the J segment 5 bases; nucleotides outside the gene matches: 2.

This chain connects TRBV5-8 to TRBJ2-3; no reliable D call. V lost 1 base to trimming and J lost 7 bases, with 4 bases between them. CDR3 length equals 11 residues. Germline CDR1 reads SGHTS; CDR2 reads YDEGEE. The CDR3 protein is CASSLYYTQYF. CDR3 sequence (DNA): TGTGCCAGCAGCTTGTATTATACGCAGTATTTT.